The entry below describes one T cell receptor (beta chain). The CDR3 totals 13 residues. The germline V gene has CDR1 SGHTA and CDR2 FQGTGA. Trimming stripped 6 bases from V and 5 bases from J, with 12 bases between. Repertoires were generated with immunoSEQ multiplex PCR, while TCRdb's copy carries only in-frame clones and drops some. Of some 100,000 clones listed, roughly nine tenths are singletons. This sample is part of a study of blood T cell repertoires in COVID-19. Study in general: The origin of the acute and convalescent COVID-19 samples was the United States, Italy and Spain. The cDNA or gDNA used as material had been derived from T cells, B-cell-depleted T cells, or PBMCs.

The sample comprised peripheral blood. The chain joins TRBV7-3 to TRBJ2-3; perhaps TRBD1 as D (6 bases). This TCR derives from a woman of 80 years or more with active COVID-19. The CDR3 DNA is TGTGCCAGCAGTTCCCAGGGGTTAGATACGCAGTATTTT. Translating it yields CASSSQGLDTQYF.